These T cell receptor beta chains were read from a single sample in a study of CD8 T cells in ankylosing spondylitis. TCRdb analysed the 5' RACE reads with MiXCR anew, one entry per CDR3 protein. The repertoire holds 180,000 or so distinct CDR3 sequences, with roughly 11% as singletons. The specimen sequenced was blood, either unsorted or a sorted T cell fraction (not recorded which). These receptors all come from a male donor with ankylosing spondylitis or in good health (not recorded which). CDR3s leave out the opening cysteine and the closing phenylalanine or tryptophan. The D gene is left open where the match is weak.

j_gene: TRBJ2-3; d_gene: .; v_gene: TRBV7-9; CDR3aa: ASSLASRGDTQY
j_gene: TRBJ2-3; d_gene: TRBD2; v_gene: TRBV5-6; CDR3aa: ASSLGSGGWIDTQY
j_gene: TRBJ2-2; d_gene: .; v_gene: TRBV5-1; CDR3aa: ASSPDSATRELF
j_gene: TRBJ1-2; d_gene: TRBD1; v_gene: TRBV28; CDR3aa: ASSAGQGRGYT
j_gene: TRBJ1-2; d_gene: .; v_gene: TRBV27; CDR3aa: ASTDRPRSYGYT
j_gene: TRBJ2-1; d_gene: .; v_gene: TRBV7-9; CDR3aa: ASSLGPGGVNEQF
j_gene: TRBJ2-2; d_gene: TRBD2; v_gene: TRBV20-1; CDR3aa: CARSGGAPSNAGELF
j_gene: TRBJ2-3; d_gene: .; v_gene: TRBV6-2/TRBV6-3; CDR3aa: ASSYGRADTQY
j_gene: TRBJ2-1; d_gene: .; v_gene: TRBV11-2; CDR3aa: ASSKLGFVVNEQF
j_gene: TRBJ1-1; d_gene: .; v_gene: TRBV5-4; CDR3aa: ASSRLRGLNTEAF
j_gene: TRBJ2-1; d_gene: TRBD2; v_gene: TRBV11-2; CDR3aa: ASSRGTSVRNEQF
j_gene: TRBJ2-7; d_gene: .; v_gene: TRBV7-6; CDR3aa: ASSSSSPGLAYYEQY
j_gene: TRBJ1-1; d_gene: .; v_gene: TRBV30; CDR3aa: AWSVAKYTEAF
j_gene: TRBJ1-1; d_gene: .; v_gene: TRBV6-5; CDR3aa: ASSYTGNAEAF
j_gene: TRBJ1-6; d_gene: .; v_gene: TRBV7-9; CDR3aa: ASSLGGEGSAPLH
j_gene: TRBJ1-1; d_gene: TRBD1; v_gene: TRBV3-1; CDR3aa: ASSPSGQGVGTEAF
j_gene: TRBJ2-7; d_gene: TRBD1; v_gene: TRBV19; CDR3aa: ASSPRDRATYEQY
j_gene: TRBJ2-7; d_gene: .; v_gene: TRBV20-1; CDR3aa: SATGPYEQY
j_gene: TRBJ1-2; d_gene: TRBD1; v_gene: TRBV6-5; CDR3aa: ASSSGQGVRDYGYT
j_gene: TRBJ1-2; d_gene: .; v_gene: TRBV10-3; CDR3aa: AISDGLTGSGGYT
j_gene: TRBJ1-1; d_gene: .; v_gene: TRBV6-2/TRBV6-3; CDR3aa: ASSYKGQGNTEAF
j_gene: TRBJ2-1; d_gene: .; v_gene: TRBV6-1; CDR3aa: ASSDRDSLADEQF
j_gene: TRBJ2-1; d_gene: .; v_gene: TRBV12-3/TRBV12-4; CDR3aa: ASSLGGVGNNEQF
j_gene: TRBJ2-7; d_gene: TRBD1; v_gene: TRBV3-1; CDR3aa: ASSQDRGPYEQY
j_gene: TRBJ2-1; d_gene: .; v_gene: TRBV20-1; CDR3aa: CARVGGAPSSYNEQF
j_gene: TRBJ2-1; d_gene: TRBD2; v_gene: TRBV7-2; CDR3aa: ASSLGAGRVNNEQF
j_gene: TRBJ2-2; d_gene: .; v_gene: TRBV7-6; CDR3aa: ASSFPAGELF
j_gene: TRBJ1-4; d_gene: .; v_gene: TRBV7-9; CDR3aa: ASSLAGTNEKLF
j_gene: TRBJ1-2; d_gene: .; v_gene: TRBV4-3; CDR3aa: ASSQARTLNYGYT
j_gene: TRBJ2-5; d_gene: .; v_gene: TRBV24-1; CDR3aa: ATSDQLGGVETQY
j_gene: TRBJ2-3; d_gene: .; v_gene: TRBV4-3; CDR3aa: ASSQNPGPIRTDTQY
j_gene: TRBJ1-2; d_gene: .; v_gene: TRBV20-1; CDR3aa: SARDSLNYGYT
j_gene: TRBJ1-1; d_gene: .; v_gene: TRBV6-1; CDR3aa: ASSERQGPNTEAF
j_gene: TRBJ2-7; d_gene: TRBD2; v_gene: TRBV9; CDR3aa: ASSRLAGRSYEQY
j_gene: TRBJ1-5; d_gene: .; v_gene: TRBV27; CDR3aa: ASGFNQPQH
j_gene: TRBJ2-3; d_gene: .; v_gene: TRBV18; CDR3aa: ASSPGPTSTDTQY
j_gene: TRBJ2-1; d_gene: .; v_gene: TRBV20-1; CDR3aa: SASGDNEQF
j_gene: TRBJ1-1; d_gene: TRBD1; v_gene: TRBV12-3/TRBV12-4; CDR3aa: ASTLGQGASEAF
j_gene: TRBJ2-5; d_gene: .; v_gene: TRBV27; CDR3aa: ASSLILGSPETQY
j_gene: TRBJ2-7; d_gene: .; v_gene: TRBV6-5; CDR3aa: ASSYSSGEQY